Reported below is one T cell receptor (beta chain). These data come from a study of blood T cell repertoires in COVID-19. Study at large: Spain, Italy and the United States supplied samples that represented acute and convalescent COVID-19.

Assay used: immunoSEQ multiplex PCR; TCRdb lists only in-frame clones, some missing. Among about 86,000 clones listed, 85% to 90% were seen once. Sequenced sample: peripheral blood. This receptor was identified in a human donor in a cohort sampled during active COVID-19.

CDR3 sequence reads: CASSPQTADTQYF. The DNA of the CDR3 is TGTGCCAGCAGCCCCCAAACGGCAGATACGCAGTATTTT. V and J are TRBV12-3 or TRBV12-4 and TRBJ2-3; no clear D gene. V shed 6 bases and J shed 4 bases, with 11 bases lying between them. The CDR3 consists of 13 residues.